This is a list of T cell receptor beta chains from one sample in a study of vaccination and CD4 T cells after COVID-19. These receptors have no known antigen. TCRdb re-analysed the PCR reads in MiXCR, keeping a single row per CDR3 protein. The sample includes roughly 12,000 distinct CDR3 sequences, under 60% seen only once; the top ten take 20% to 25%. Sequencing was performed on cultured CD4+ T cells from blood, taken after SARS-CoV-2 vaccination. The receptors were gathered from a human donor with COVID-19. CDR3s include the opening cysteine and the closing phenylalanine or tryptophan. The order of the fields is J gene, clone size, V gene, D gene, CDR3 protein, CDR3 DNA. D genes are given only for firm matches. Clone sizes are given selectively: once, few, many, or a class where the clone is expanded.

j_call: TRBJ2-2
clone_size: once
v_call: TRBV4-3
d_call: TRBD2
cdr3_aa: CASSQDPAGGTNTGELFF
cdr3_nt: TGCGCCAGCAGCCAAGATCCAGCGGGGGGTACGAACACCGGGGAGCTGTTTTTT

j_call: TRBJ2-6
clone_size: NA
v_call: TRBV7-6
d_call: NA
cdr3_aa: CASSSRGAGSGANVLTF
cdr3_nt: TGTGCCAGCAGCTCGAGGGGGGCGGGCTCTGGGGCCAACGTCCTGACTTTC

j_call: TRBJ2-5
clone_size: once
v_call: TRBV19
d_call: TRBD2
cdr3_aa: CASSAGLAGGREAQYF
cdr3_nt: TGTGCCAGTAGTGCAGGACTAGCGGGGGGAAGAGAGGCCCAGTACTTC

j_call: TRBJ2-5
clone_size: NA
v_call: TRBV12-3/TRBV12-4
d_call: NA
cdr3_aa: CASSQTVRQGSLKTQYF
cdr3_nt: TGTGCCAGCAGTCAAACTGTCAGGCAGGGCTCTTTGAAGACCCAGTACTTC

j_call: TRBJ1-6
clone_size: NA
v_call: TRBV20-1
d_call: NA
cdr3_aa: CSARPTGNSPLHF
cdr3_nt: TGCAGTGCCCGCCCTACAGGGAATTCACCCCTCCACTTT

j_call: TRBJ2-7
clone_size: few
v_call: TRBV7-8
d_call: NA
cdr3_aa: CASSSSGGAYEQYF
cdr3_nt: TGTGCCAGCAGCTCGTCAGGGGGGGCGTACGAGCAGTACTTC

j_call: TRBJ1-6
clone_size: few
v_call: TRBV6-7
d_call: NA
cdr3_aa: CASRLGEVNSPLHF
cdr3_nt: TGTGCCAGCAGATTGGGGGAAGTTAATTCACCCCTCCACTTT

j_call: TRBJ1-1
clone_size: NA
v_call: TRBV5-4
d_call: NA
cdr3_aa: CASSNDPGQNTEAFF
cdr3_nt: TGTGCCAGCAGCAACGACCCGGGACAAAACACTGAGGCTTTCTTT

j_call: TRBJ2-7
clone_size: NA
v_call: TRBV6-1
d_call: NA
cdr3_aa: CASYPNGLGEDPYEQYF
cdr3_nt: TGTGCCAGCTACCCCAACGGGCTAGGGGAAGATCCCTACGAGCAGTACTTC

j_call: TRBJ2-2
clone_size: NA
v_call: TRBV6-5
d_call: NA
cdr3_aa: CASSYRTQGGTGELFF
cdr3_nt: TGTGCCAGCAGTTACCGTACGCAGGGGGGGACCGGGGAGCTGTTTTTT

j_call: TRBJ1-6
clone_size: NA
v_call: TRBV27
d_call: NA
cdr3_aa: CASSRGQSPLHF
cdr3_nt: TGTGCCAGCAGCAGGGGCCAATCACCCCTCCACTTT

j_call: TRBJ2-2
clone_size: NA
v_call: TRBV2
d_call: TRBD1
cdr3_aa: CASRRPDRGNTGELFF
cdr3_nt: TGTGCCAGCAGAAGACCGGACAGGGGGAACACCGGGGAGCTGTTTTTT

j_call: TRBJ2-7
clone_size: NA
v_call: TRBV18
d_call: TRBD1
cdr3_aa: CASSPPRTGINEQYF
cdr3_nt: TGTGCCAGCTCACCACCGAGGACAGGGATCAACGAGCAGTACTTC

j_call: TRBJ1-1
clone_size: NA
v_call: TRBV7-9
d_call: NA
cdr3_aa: CASSLVTGPPTEAFF
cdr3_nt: TGTGCCAGCAGCTTAGTGACAGGACCACCCACTGAAGCTTTCTTT

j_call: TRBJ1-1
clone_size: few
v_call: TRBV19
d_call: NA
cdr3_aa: CASSIVGAEAFF
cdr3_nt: TGTGCCAGTAGTATAGTGGGGGCCGAAGCTTTCTTT

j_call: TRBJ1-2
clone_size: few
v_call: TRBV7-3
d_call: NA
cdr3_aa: CASSPDKNYGYTF
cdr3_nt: TGTGCCAGCAGCCCCGACAAGAACTATGGCTACACCTTC

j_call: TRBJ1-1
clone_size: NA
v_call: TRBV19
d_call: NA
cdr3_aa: CASSITGGTNTEAFF
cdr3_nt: TGTGCCAGTAGTATAACAGGAGGGACGAACACTGAAGCTTTCTTT

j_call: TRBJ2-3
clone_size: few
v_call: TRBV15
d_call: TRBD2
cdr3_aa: CATSRVSRGGEDTQYF
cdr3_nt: TGTGCCACCAGCAGAGTAAGCCGGGGGGGTGAGGATACGCAGTATTTT

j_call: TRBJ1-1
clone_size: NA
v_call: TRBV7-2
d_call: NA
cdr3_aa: CASRVRGLNTEAFF
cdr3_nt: TGTGCCAGCAGGGTGAGGGGCTTGAACACTGAAGCTTTCTTT

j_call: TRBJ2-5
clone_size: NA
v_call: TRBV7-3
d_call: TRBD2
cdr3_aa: CASSVSGGLETQYF
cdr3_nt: TGTGCCAGCAGCGTATCGGGGGGGCTTGAGACCCAGTACTTC

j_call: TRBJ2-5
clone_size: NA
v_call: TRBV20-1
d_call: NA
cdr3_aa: CSASVRGIQETQYF
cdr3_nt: TGCAGTGCTAGCGTTCGCGGGATCCAAGAGACCCAGTACTTC

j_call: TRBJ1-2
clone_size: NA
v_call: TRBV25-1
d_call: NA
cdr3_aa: CASSEVYGYTF
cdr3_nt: TGTGCCAGCAGTGAAGTCTATGGCTACACCTTC

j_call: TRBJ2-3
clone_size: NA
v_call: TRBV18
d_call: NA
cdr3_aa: CASSPWSTDTQYF
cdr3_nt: TGTGCCAGCTCACCTTGGAGCACAGATACGCAGTATTTT

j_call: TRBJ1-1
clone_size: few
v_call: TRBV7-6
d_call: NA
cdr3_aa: CASSFRPPGLGTSEAFF
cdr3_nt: TGTGCCAGCAGCTTTCGCCCCCCTGGGTTGGGAACCTCTGAAGCTTTCTTT

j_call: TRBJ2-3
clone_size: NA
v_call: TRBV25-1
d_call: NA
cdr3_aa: CASSGEYGTITTDTQYF
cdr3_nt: TGTGCCAGCAGTGGGGAGTACGGGACAATAACTACAGATACGCAGTATTTT

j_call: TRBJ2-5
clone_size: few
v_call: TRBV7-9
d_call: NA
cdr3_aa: CASSPLPPTGTQYF
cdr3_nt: TGTGCCAGCAGCCCCCTACCCCCCACCGGGACCCAGTACTTC

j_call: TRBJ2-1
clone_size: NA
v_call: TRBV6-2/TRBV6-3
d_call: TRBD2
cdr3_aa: CASSYSLAAGASGPSYNEQFF
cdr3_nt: TGTGCCAGCAGTTACAGCTTGGCCGCGGGGGCTAGCGGGCCATCCTACAATGAGCAGTTCTTC

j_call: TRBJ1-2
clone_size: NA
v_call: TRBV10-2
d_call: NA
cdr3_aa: CASSESGIGGYTF
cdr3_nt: TGCGCCAGCAGTGAGTCGGGGATCGGGGGCTACACCTTC

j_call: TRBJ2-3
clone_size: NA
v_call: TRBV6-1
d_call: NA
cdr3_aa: CASRPGYNTDTQYF
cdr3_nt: TGTGCCAGTCGGCCGGGGTACAACACAGATACGCAGTATTTT

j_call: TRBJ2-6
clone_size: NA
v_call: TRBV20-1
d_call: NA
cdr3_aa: CSARDFKPGANVLTF
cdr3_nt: TGCAGTGCTAGAGATTTCAAGCCTGGGGCCAACGTCCTGACTTTC

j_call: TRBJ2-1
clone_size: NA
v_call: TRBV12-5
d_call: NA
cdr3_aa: CASGSSGPGNEQFF
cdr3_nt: TGTGCTAGTGGTTCCTCCGGTCCGGGCAATGAGCAGTTCTTC

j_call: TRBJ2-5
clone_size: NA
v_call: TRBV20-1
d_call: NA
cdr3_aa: CSVQARLAQETQYF
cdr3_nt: TGCAGTGTTCAAGCAAGGCTAGCGCAAGAGACCCAGTACTTC

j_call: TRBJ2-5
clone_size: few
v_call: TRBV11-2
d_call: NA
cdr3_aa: CASRENNYQETQYF
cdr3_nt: TGTGCCAGCAGGGAAAACAACTACCAAGAGACCCAGTACTTC

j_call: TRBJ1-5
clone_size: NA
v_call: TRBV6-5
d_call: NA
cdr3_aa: CASSYRTAKGQPQHF
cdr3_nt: TGTGCCAGCAGTTACAGGACAGCCAAAGGTCAGCCCCAGCATTTT

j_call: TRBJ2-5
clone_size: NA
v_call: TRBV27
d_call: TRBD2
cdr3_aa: CASSQAGAIQETQYF
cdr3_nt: TGTGCCAGCAGTCAGGCGGGAGCTATACAAGAGACCCAGTACTTC

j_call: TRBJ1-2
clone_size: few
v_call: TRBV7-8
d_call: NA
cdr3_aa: CASSFRSSNYGYTF
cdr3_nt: TGTGCCAGCAGCTTCCGAAGCTCTAACTATGGCTACACCTTC

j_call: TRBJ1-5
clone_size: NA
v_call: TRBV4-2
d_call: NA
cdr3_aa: CASSQVTNQPQHF
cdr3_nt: TGTGCCAGCAGCCAAGTGACGAATCAGCCCCAGCATTTT

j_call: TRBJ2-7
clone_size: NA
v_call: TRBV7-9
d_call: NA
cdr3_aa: CASSFRSQGNEQYF
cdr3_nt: TGTGCCAGCAGCTTCCGTTCACAGGGTAACGAGCAGTACTTC

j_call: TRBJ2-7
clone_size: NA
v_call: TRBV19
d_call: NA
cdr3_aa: CASSIVPGLPGEQYF
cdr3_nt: TGTGCCAGTAGTATAGTCCCGGGGCTACCGGGCGAGCAGTACTTC

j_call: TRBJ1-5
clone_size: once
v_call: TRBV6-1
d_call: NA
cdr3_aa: CASSQGSAGNQPQHF
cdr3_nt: TGTGCCAGCAGTCAGGGTTCGGCGGGCAATCAGCCCCAGCATTTT

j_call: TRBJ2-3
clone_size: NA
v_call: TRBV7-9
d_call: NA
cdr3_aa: CASSFFGRGLFPSTDTQYF
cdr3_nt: TGTGCCAGCAGCTTTTTTGGGCGGGGCCTTTTTCCTAGCACAGATACGCAGTATTTT

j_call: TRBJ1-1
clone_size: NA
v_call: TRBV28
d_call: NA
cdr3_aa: CASSSLTNTEAFF
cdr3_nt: TGTGCCAGCAGTTCCCTCACTAACACTGAAGCTTTCTTT

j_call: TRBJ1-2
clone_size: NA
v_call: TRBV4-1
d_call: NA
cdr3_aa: CASSQEERRYTF
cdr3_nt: TGCGCCAGCAGCCAAGAGGAACGGAGATACACCTTC

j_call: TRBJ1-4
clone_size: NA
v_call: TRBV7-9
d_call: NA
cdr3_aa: CASSFSPGGGLFF
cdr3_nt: TGTGCCAGCAGCTTCAGCCCGGGGGGTGGACTGTTTTTT